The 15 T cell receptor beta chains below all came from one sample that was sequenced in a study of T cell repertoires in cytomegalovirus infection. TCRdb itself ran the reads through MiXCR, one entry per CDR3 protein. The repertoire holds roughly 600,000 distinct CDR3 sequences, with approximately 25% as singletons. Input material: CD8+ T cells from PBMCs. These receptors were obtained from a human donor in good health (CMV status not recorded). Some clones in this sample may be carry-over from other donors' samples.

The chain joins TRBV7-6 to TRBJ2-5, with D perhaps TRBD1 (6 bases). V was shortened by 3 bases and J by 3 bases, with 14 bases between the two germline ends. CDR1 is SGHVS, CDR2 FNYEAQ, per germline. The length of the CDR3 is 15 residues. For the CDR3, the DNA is TGTGCCAGCAGCTTGGGGGCGTCGGAGAAAGAGACCCAGTACTTC. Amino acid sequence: CASSLGASEKETQYF.

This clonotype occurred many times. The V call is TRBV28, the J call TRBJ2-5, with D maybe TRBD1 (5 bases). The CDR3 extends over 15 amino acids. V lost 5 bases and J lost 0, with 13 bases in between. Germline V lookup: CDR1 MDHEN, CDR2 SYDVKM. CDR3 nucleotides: TGTGCCAGCAGTCCTGAGCAGGGCAACCAAGAGACCCAGTACTTC. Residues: CASSPEQGNQETQYF.

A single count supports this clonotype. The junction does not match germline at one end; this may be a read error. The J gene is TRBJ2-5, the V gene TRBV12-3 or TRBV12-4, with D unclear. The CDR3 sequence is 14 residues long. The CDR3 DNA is TGTGCCAGCTGTTTCCCTAGAACCGAAGAGACCCAGTACTTC. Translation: CASCFPRTEETQYF.

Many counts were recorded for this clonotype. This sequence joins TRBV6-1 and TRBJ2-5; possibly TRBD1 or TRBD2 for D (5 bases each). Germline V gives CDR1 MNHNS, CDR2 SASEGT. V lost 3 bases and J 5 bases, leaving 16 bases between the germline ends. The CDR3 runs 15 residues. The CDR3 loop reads CASSDMRDRRETQYF. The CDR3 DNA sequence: TGTGCCAGCAGTGACATGAGGGACCGCCGGGAGACCCAGTACTTC.

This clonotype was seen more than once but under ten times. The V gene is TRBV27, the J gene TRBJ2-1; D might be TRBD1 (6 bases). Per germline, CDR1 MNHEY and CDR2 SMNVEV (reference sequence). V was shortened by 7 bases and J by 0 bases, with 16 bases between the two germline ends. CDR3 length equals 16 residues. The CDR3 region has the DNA TGTGCCAGCACCTCCAGGGGAGACATCTCCTACAATGAGCAGTTCTTC. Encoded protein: CASTSRGDISYNEQFF.

The CDR3 protein is CASTGRRGWYEQCV. The CDR3 nucleotides are TGTGCCAGCACGGGACGGAGAGGGTGGTACGAGCAGTGCGTC. The chain joins TRBV12-3 or TRBV12-4 to TRBJ2-7, with D perhaps TRBD1 or TRBD2 (5 bases each). The CDR3 extends over 14 amino acids.

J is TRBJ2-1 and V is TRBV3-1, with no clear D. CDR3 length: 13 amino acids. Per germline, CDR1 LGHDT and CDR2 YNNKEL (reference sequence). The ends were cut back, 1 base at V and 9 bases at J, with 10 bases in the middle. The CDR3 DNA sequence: TGTGCCAGCAGCCAAGTCCTAGATGGTGAGCAGTTCTTC. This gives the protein CASSQVLDGEQFF.

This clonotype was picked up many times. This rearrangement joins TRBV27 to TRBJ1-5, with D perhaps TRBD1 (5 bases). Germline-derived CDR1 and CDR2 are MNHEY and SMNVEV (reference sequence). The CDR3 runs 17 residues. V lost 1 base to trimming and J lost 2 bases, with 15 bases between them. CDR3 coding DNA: TGTGCCAGCAGTTTATTTGCGGGGGATATCGGCAATCAGCCCCAGCATTTT. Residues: CASSLFAGDIGNQPQHF.

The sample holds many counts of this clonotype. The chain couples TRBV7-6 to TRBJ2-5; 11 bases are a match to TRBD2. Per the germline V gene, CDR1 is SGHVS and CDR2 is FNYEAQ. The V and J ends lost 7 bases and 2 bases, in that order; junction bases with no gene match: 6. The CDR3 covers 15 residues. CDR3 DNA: TGTGCCAGCATGCAGACTAGCGGGGTGCAAGAGACCCAGTACTTC. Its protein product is CASMQTSGVQETQYF.

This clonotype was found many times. This CDR3 is CASSNPHRGVTYNEQFF. The CDR3, as DNA: TGTGCCAGCAGCAACCCTCACCGGGGGGTGACCTACAATGAGCAGTTCTTC. The chain is built from TRBV7-2 and TRBJ2-1, with 7 bases identical to TRBD2. With V trimmed by 5 bases and J by 2 bases, 12 bases remained unmatched. The germline V gene has CDR1 SGHTA and CDR2 FQGNSA. The CDR3 consists of 17 residues.

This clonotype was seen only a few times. In DNA, the CDR3 is TGCGCCAGCAGCGAATCCGGGACACTGAACACTGAAGCTTTCTTT. It is translated as CASSESGTLNTEAFF. The chain uses TRBV5-1 and TRBJ1-1; TRBD1 might be the D (6 bases). Germline V gives CDR1 SGHRS, CDR2 YFSETQ. V was clipped by 4 bases and J by 0 bases, with 13 bases between them. This CDR3 comprises 15 residues.

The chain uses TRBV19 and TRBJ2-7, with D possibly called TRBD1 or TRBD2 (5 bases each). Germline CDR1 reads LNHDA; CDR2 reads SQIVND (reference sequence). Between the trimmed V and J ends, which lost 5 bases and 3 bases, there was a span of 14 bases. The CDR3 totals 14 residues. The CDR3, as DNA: TGTGCCAGTAGTGCATCCGGGACGGACTACGAGCAGTACTTC. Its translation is CASSASGTDYEQYF.

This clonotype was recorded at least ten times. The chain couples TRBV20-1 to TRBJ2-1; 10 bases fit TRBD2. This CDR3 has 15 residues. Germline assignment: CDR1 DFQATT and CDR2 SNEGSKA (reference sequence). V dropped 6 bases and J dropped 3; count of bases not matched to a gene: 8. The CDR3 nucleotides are TGCAGTGCCCGACCCACTAGCGGGGTCTACAATGAGCAGTTCTTC. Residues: CSARPTSGVYNEQFF.

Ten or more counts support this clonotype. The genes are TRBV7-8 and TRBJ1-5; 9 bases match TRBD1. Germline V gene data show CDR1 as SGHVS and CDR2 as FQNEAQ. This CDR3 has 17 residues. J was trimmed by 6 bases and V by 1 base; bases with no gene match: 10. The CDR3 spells CASSLGHRDRVGQPQHF. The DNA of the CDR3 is TGTGCCAGCAGCTTAGGCCACCGGGACAGGGTTGGTCAGCCCCAGCATTTT.

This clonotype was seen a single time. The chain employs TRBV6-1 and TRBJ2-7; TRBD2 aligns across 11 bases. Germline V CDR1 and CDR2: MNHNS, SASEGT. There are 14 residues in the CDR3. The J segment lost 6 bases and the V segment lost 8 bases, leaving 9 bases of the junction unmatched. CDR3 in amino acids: CASWTSGRRCEQYV. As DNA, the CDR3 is TGTGCCAGCTGGACTAGCGGGCGTCGTTGCGAGCAGTACGTC.